The 17 T cell receptor beta chains listed next were all sequenced from one sample in a study of CD8 T cells in Susac syndrome. Random hexamers were used to reverse transcribe roughly 0.45 to 1 ug of RNA. A single record per CDR3 protein comes from TCRdb applying MiXCR to the immunoSEQ multiplex PCR reads. The table has around 170,000 distinct CDR3 sequences, approximately 94% seen once. Sequenced input: CD4+ T cells from PBMCs. The receptors were gathered from a human donor with Susac syndrome.

The chain combines TRBV5-4 with TRBJ2-3; tentatively, D is TRBD1 or TRBD2 (6 bases each). Germline V lookup: CDR1 SGHNT, CDR2 YYREEE (reference sequence). The CDR3 is made up of 15 amino acids. Trimming removed 1 base at V and 4 bases at J, with 13 bases between. CDR3 region: CASSLPGGGSDTQYF. The DNA for the CDR3 is TGTGCCAGCAGCTTGCCCGGGGGCGGATCAGATACGCAGTATTTT. Based on the CDR3 plus reference TRBV5-4 and TRBJ2-3, the full variable domain is ETGVTQSPTHLIKTRGQQVTLRCSSQSGHNTVSWYQQALGQGPQFIFQYYREEENGRGNFPPRFSGLQFPNYSSELNVNALELDDSALYLCASSLPGGGSDTQYFGPGTRLTVL.

The V call is TRBV12-3 or TRBV12-4, the J call TRBJ2-2; D perhaps matches TRBD1 (6 bases). V lost 6 bases and J lost 7, with 15 bases in between. This CDR3 region has 14 residues. The CDR3 here is CASRPQGLVGELFF. The CDR3 DNA reads as TGTGCCAGCAGACCCCAGGGGTTGGTCGGGGAGCTGTTTTTT.

The J gene is TRBJ1-2, the V gene TRBV29-1; D might be TRBD1 (6 bases). The CDR3 length is 14 residues. Trimming left V 5 bases short and J 0 bases short, with 13 bases between. CDR1 and CDR2 from the germline V gene are SQVTM and ANQGSEA. The CDR3 DNA reads as TGCAGCGTTCCCCCCAGGGGAGCTAACTATGGCTACACCTTC. Translation gives CSVPPRGANYGYTF.

The chain employs TRBV7-9 and TRBJ1-2; D unresolved. V was pared by 5 bases and J by 5 bases, with 18 bases between. CDR1 SEHNR and CDR2 FQNEAQ come from the germline V gene (reference sequence). The CDR3 sequence is 15 residues long. CDR3 bases: TGTGCCAGCAGCGAGAGCGTTCCAGGAGGATATGGCTACACCTTC. Its protein is CASSESVPGGYGYTF. Looking up the rest from reference TRBV7-9 and TRBJ1-2 gives the full variable domain: DTGVSQNPRHKITKRGQNVTFRCDPISEHNRLYWYRQTLGQGPEFLTYFQNEAQLEKSRLLSDRFSAERPKGSFSTLEIQRTEQGDSAMYLCASSESVPGGYGYTFGSGTRLTVV.

The chain recombines TRBV4-3 with TRBJ1-4; D is possibly TRBD1 (6 bases). Deletions cut 1 base from V and 1 base from J, with 13 bases between. Germline V lookup: CDR1 LGHNA, CDR2 YSLEER. This CDR3 spans 17 amino acids. Written as DNA, the CDR3 is TGCGCCAGCAGCCAAGCGGCAGGGGTAGGAACTAATGAAAAACTGTTTTTT. The encoded protein is CASSQAAGVGTNEKLFF.

The genes are TRBV3-1 and TRBJ2-2; D is unclear. Germline V gives CDR1 LGHDT, CDR2 YNNKEL (reference sequence). The CDR3 sequence is 15 residues long. Trimming shortened V by 3 bases and J by 5 bases, and 13 bases separated the two germline ends. CDR3 sequence (DNA): TGTGCCAGCAGCCATCGTTCCCGGGCGACCGGGGAGCTGTTTTTT. This translates into CASSHRSRATGELFF.

This chain joins TRBV25-1 and TRBJ2-5; maybe TRBD2 (7 bases). The CDR3 has 16 amino acids. V shed 6 bases and J shed 0 bases, with 17 bases lying between them. Germline CDR1 MGHDK, CDR2 SYGVNS. CDR3 amino acids: CASSPVGGADQETQYF. DNA for the CDR3: TGTGCCAGCAGCCCCGTGGGGGGGGCAGACCAAGAGACCCAGTACTTC.

The gene calls are TRBV30 and TRBJ1-1; D is perhaps TRBD1 (6 bases). The germline CDR1 and CDR2 sequences are GTSNPN and SVGIG (reference sequence). The CDR3 sequence is 15 residues long. Trimming shortened V by 0 bases and J by 5 bases, and 16 bases separated the two germline ends. The CDR3 DNA reads as TGTGCCTGGAGTGTAATCCCGGCAGGGGTAACTGAAGCTTTCTTT. This gives the protein CAWSVIPAGVTEAFF.

The chain couples TRBV6-5 to TRBJ2-1; TRBD2 matches at 8 bases. Unmatched junction bases numbered 14, after V lost 8 bases and J lost 14 bases. The length of the CDR3 is 13 residues. Germline V gene data show CDR1 as MNHEY and CDR2 as SVGAGI. This CDR3 is CASFGGRGVGEFF. CDR3 bases: TGTGCCAGCTTTGGGGGGCGGGGGGTAGGTGAGTTCTTC.

The J gene is TRBJ1-6, the V gene TRBV7-9, with 7 nucleotides matching TRBD1. V was clipped by 5 bases and J by 2 bases; unmatched bases: 6. The CDR3 spans 16 residues. The V gene's germline CDR1 is SEHNR and CDR2 FQNEAQ (reference sequence). CDR3 nucleotide sequence: TGTGCCAGCAGCGGAACAGGGGATACCTATAATTCACCCCTCCACTTT. The encoded protein is CASSGTGDTYNSPLHF.

This chain links TRBV30 with TRBJ2-3; D is unclear. The CDR3 covers 15 residues. Germline loops: CDR1 GTSNPN, CDR2 SVGIG (reference sequence). With 3 bases removed from V and 4 bases from J, the gap between germline ends came to 17 bases. DNA of the CDR3: TGTGCCTGGAGGGCCCCTGGGCGTGGGTCAGATACGCAGTATTTT. Residues: CAWRAPGRGSDTQYF.

The chain uses TRBV9 and TRBJ1-1, with 7 bases lining up with TRBD1. CDR3 length: 17 residues. Unmatched junction bases numbered 13, after V lost 5 bases and J lost 0 bases. Per the germline V gene, CDR1 is SGDLS and CDR2 is YYNGEE. The CDR3 DNA sequence: TGTGCCAGCAGACCGCAACCCTGGGGGACAGTGAACACTGAAGCTTTCTTT. It encodes CASRPQPWGTVNTEAFF.

This clonotype was seen just once. The chain has TRBV19 and TRBJ2-7; D ambiguous. The CDR3 runs to 12 residues. Germline-derived CDR1 and CDR2 are LNHDA and SQIVND (reference sequence). V gave up 5 bases and J gave up 0 bases, with 5 bases separating them. This chain's CDR3 is CASSLNSYEQYF. In DNA, the CDR3 is TGTGCCAGTAGTCTCAACTCCTACGAGCAGTACTTC. Full variable domain (outside the CDR3, taken from reference TRBV19 and TRBJ2-7): DGGITQSPKYLFRKEGQNVTLSCEQNLNHDAMYWYRQDPGQGLRLIYYSQIVNDFQKGDIAEGYSVSREKKESFPLTVTSAQKNPTAFYLCASSLNSYEQYFGPGTRLTVT.

The rearrangement joins TRBV27 to TRBJ2-7; D is possibly TRBD1 (6 bases). The length of the CDR3 is 14 residues. Germline assignment: CDR1 MNHEY and CDR2 SMNVEV (reference sequence). Trimming left V 3 bases short and J 2 bases short, with 11 bases between. DNA for the CDR3: TGTGCCAGCAGTTTCGTTGGGACACCCTACGAGCAGTACTTC. Encoded protein: CASSFVGTPYEQYF.

This chain connects TRBV24-1 to TRBJ2-2; no firm D call. CDR1 is KGHDR, CDR2 SFDVKD, per germline. Trimming took off 8 bases at V and 4 bases at J, with 10 bases between the two ends. The CDR3 is made up of 13 amino acids. The CDR3 DNA reads as TGTGCCACCACCTCTGGCAGCACCGGGGAGCTGTTTTTT. Amino acid sequence: CATTSGSTGELFF.

This sequence joins TRBV29-1 and TRBJ2-1; D gene uncertain. Per the germline V gene, CDR1 is SQVTM and CDR2 is ANQGSEA. Between the trimmed V and J ends, which lost 3 bases and 2 bases, there was a span of 8 bases. The CDR3 covers 13 residues. CDR3 nucleotides: TGCAGCGTTGAGGAACAGACCTACAATGAGCAGTTCTTC. Residues: CSVEEQTYNEQFF.

This chain connects TRBV30 to TRBJ2-5, with 7 bases that match TRBD2. With 4 bases clipped from V and 4 bases from J, the junction kept 9 bases outside the gene matches. The CDR3 runs to 14 residues. CDR1 and CDR2 from the germline V gene are GTSNPN and SVGIG (reference sequence). CDR3 DNA: TGTGCCTGGACCAAGACTAGCCTAGGAGAGACCCAGTACTTC. This codes for CAWTKTSLGETQYF.